This T cell receptor beta chain was sequenced during a study of T cell responses to AZD1222 COVID-19 vaccine. This table comes from immunoSEQ multiplex PCR, and its TCRdb copy is limited to in-frame clones, with some not included. The sample has about 170,000 clones; roughly 85% are singletons. Germline CDR1 is LNHDA and CDR2 is SQIVND (reference sequence). V lost 5 bases, J lost 1 base, and 9 bases lay in between. This CDR3 comprises 14 residues. This sequence joins TRBV19 and TRBJ1-5; unclear D gene. The receptor comes from an adult who received the AZD1222 COVID-19 vaccine. Source: peripheral blood, taken 28 days after the second AZD1222 dose. The DNA for the CDR3 is TGTGCCAGTAGTGTGCCAGTGAGCAATCAGCCCCAGCATTTT. Protein sequence: CASSVPVSNQPQHF.